A single sample gave rise to the 16 T cell receptor beta chains below, sequenced in a study of cytomegalovirus exposure and HLA in healthy donors. Assay used: immunoSEQ multiplex PCR; TCRdb lists only in-frame clones, some missing. The sample carries 90,000 to 150,000 clones, roughly 90% recorded once. The specimen was PBMCs. The origin of the receptors is a woman aged 18-29 years in good health and CMV-seropositive.

This clone was recorded only once. This rearrangement joins TRBV28 to TRBJ2-3; perhaps TRBD1 as D (6 bases). Per germline, CDR1 MDHEN and CDR2 SYDVKM. Trimming removed 5 bases at V and 8 bases at J, with 14 bases between. CDR3 length: 13 residues. The CDR3: CASSPIQGPTQYF. In nucleotides, the CDR3 is TGTGCCAGCAGTCCTATACAGGGCCCTACGCAGTATTTT.

This chain uses TRBV6-6 with TRBJ1-5; a weak D match, TRBD1 (5 bases). This CDR3 spans 15 amino acids. CDR1 is MNHNY, CDR2 SVGAGI, per germline (reference sequence). With 0 bases removed from V and 1 base from J, the gap between germline ends came to 7 bases. CDR3 nucleotide sequence: TGTGCCAGCAGTTACTCGAGACAGAGCAATCAGCCCCAGCATTTT. This sequence encodes CASSYSRQSNQPQHF.

CDR3 region: CASSQQGGGLRGNTEAFF. The CDR3 DNA is TGTGCCAGCAGCCAGCAGGGCGGGGGCCTTCGGGGGAACACTGAAGCTTTCTTT. J is TRBJ1-1 and V is TRBV7-9; possible D gene TRBD1, 6 bases. The CDR3 covers 18 residues. Germline values: CDR1 SEHNR, CDR2 FQNEAQ (reference sequence). V was pared by 5 bases and J by 1 base, with 23 bases between.

The CDR3 coding sequence is TGTGCCTGGAGTCTATGGACAGAGGGAGAGACCCAGTACTTC. Translated: CAWSLWTEGETQYF. This rearrangement joins TRBV30 to TRBJ2-5; D might be TRBD1 (6 bases). Germline V gene sequence: CDR1 GTSNPN, CDR2 SVGIG (reference sequence). V was trimmed by 2 bases and J by 4 bases, leaving 14 bases between them. CDR3 size: 14 residues.

The rearrangement uses TRBV19 and TRBJ2-1, with TRBD2 matching 11 bases. CDR1 and CDR2 (germline): LNHDA, SQIVND (reference sequence). The length of the CDR3 is 19 residues. After removal of 4 bases from V and 6 bases from J, the junction contained 17 bases not matched to a gene. The CDR3, as DNA: TGTGCCAGTAGTACCGCTCAACTCATAGCGGGAGGGCCTGGCAATGAGCAGTTCTTC. Protein: CASSTAQLIAGGPGNEQFF.

The V gene is TRBV6-5, the J gene TRBJ2-5; D is uncertain. Germline V gene lookup returns CDR1 MNHEY and CDR2 SVGAGI. This CDR3 has 16 amino acids. V was trimmed by 0 bases and J by 0 bases, leaving 11 bases between them. The CDR3 DNA is TGTGCCAGCAGTTACTCGATCGGTCTAGACCAAGAGACCCAGTACTTC. Amino acids: CASSYSIGLDQETQYF.

This clone has more than one count but fewer than ten. This chain connects TRBV4-2 to TRBJ2-1; 9 nucleotides agree with TRBD2. Trimming at V came to 5 bases and at J to 7 bases, leaving 9 bases not matched to a gene. This CDR3 region has 15 residues. The germline gives CDR1 LGHNA, CDR2 YNFKEQ. This chain's CDR3 is CASSTLAGEGNEQFF. CDR3 nucleotide sequence: TGTGCCAGCAGCACTTTAGCGGGGGAGGGGAATGAGCAGTTCTTC.

The chain carries TRBV6-5 and TRBJ1-4; D may be TRBD1 (5 bases). This CDR3 spans 15 amino acids. The V end was cut by 5 bases, the J end by 0 bases, with 10 bases between. Germline-derived CDR1 and CDR2 are MNHEY and SVGAGI. The CDR3 DNA sequence: TGTGCCAGCAGTCACGGGGGGGCAACTAATGAAAAACTGTTTTTT. As protein: CASSHGGATNEKLFF.

V gene TRBV30 combines with J gene TRBJ1-2, with 8 bases lining up with TRBD1. This CDR3 is 13 amino acids long. The germline V gene encodes CDR1 GTSNPN and CDR2 SVGIG (reference sequence). V dropped 2 bases and J dropped 7; count of bases not matched to a gene: 6. The CDR3 spells CAWSFAGGVGYTF. CDR3 nucleotide sequence: TGTGCCTGGAGTTTTGCAGGGGGCGTTGGCTACACCTTC.

This chain links TRBV29-1 with TRBJ2-5, with 7 bases aligning to TRBD2. This CDR3 has 12 residues. V was pared by 4 bases and J by 5 bases, with 4 bases of the junction left unmatched. Germline assignment: CDR1 SQVTM and CDR2 ANQGSEA. The CDR3 coding sequence is TGCAGCGTTGGATATAGCGGGGAGACCCAGTACTTC. Its translation: CSVGYSGETQYF.

This clone was seen only a few times. The chain combines TRBV5-1 with TRBJ1-1, with 7 bases matching TRBD1. V shed 4 bases and J 4 bases; nucleotides not matched to a gene: 1. Germline values: CDR1 SGHRS, CDR2 YFSETQ. The CDR3 runs to 12 residues. CDR3 sequence: CASSPGGTEAFF. For the CDR3, the DNA is TGCGCCAGCAGCCCAGGGGGCACTGAAGCTTTCTTT.

The J gene is TRBJ2-1, the V gene TRBV4-3; 10 bases match TRBD2. The ends lost 0 bases at V and 1 base at J; junction bases unmatched: 6. The CDR3 length is 18 residues. Germline CDR1 reads LGHNA; CDR2 reads YSLEER. The CDR3 region has the DNA TGCGCCAGCAGCCAAGAGAGGCTAGCGGGAGTGTCCTACAATGAGCAGTTCTTC. This translates into CASSQERLAGVSYNEQFF.

This chain links TRBV5-4 with TRBJ2-5, with TRBD2 matching 11 bases. Germline CDR1 is SGHNT and CDR2 is YYREEE (reference sequence). CDR3 size: 15 residues. J was trimmed by 3 bases and V by 0 bases; bases with no gene match: 1. This CDR3 reads CASSLVSGGEETQYF. CDR3 sequence (DNA): TGTGCCAGCAGCTTGGTTAGCGGGGGGGAAGAGACCCAGTACTTC.

A few counts support this clone. The gene calls are TRBV18 and TRBJ1-6, with D uncertain. V lost 3 bases and J 8 bases, leaving 8 bases between the germline ends. Per the germline V gene, CDR1 is KGHSH and CDR2 is LQKENI. The CDR3 has 13 amino acids. CDR3 coding DNA: TGTGCCAGCTCACCTAATAGCGATTCACCCCTCCACTTT. It codes for CASSPNSDSPLHF.

V usage is TRBV4-3 and J usage is TRBJ1-2; D is uncertain. V lost 6 bases and J 3 bases, leaving 14 bases between the germline ends. There are 14 residues in the CDR3. Germline-derived CDR1 and CDR2 are LGHNA and YSLEER. In DNA form, the CDR3 reads TGCGCCAGCAGGTCAGCTCGGACTGACTATGGCTACACCTTC. Translating it yields CASRSARTDYGYTF.

V is TRBV6-6 and J is TRBJ2-1, with TRBD2 identical over 11 bases. J was trimmed by 10 bases and V by 4 bases; bases with no gene match: 9. CDR1 MNHNY and CDR2 SVGAGI come from the germline V gene (reference sequence). The CDR3 consists of 15 residues. CDR3 nucleotides: TGTGCCAGCAGTTTGCTAGCGGGAGGATCGTTGGAGCAGTTCTTC. Its translation: CASSLLAGGSLEQFF.